This T cell receptor (beta chain) was identified during a study of T cells in localized non-small cell lung cancer. Findings of the study overall: Of the top 100 tumor clones, median about 53 were in adjacent lung, 25 to 35 among its top 100. Maximal T cell clonality occurred in uninvolved adjacent lung, with tumor ranking below it. Elevated circulating T cell density in blood was associated with longer overall survival. Analysis by sequencing included only one tumor region, so heterogeneity remains possible.

Assay: immunoSEQ multiplex PCR; the TCRdb copy retains only in-frame clones and omits some. The sample lists about 77,000 clones, around nine tenths seen once, with roughly 20% in the top ten. Comment on this clone: Its antigen remains unknown.

This receptor was taken from a woman aged 40-69 years with stage I squamous cell lung carcinoma. Material: peripheral blood, obtained before any cancer treatment.

CDR3: CASRLGRGGELFF. CDR3 DNA: TGTGCCAGCAGATTGGGCCGTGGCGGGGAGCTGTTTTTT. The rearrangement links TRBV6-6 to TRBJ2-2; no clear D. Germline V gene sequence: CDR1 MNHNY, CDR2 SVGAGI (reference sequence). The CDR3 contains 13 residues. V gave up 6 bases and J gave up 7 bases, with 12 bases separating them.